Listed below are T cell receptor beta chains from one sample, sequenced in a study of monozygotic twins with inflammatory bowel disease. TCRdb reprocessed the 5' RACE reads and keeps a single row for each CDR3 protein, giving no DNA. This sample's table reports fewer than 550,000 distinct CDR3 sequences. The sample consisted of blood. These receptors all stem from a human donor with ulcerative colitis or Crohn's disease, or a healthy co-twin of an affected twin (not recorded which). Both conserved end residues are part of each CDR3.

length: 15
J: TRBJ1-5
V: TRBV2
CDR3: CASSEAGRVPQPQHF

length: 16
J: TRBJ1-3
V: TRBV11-2
CDR3: CASSSPAVDSGNTIYF

length: 15
J: TRBJ1-6
V: TRBV6-1
CDR3: CASNPGQGDNSPLHF

length: 13
J: TRBJ1-6
V: TRBV10-2
CDR3: CASRDDRNSPLHF

length: 17
J: TRBJ2-3
V: TRBV29-1
CDR3: CSVAGDSGGGGTDTQYF

length: 14
J: TRBJ2-3
V: TRBV20-1
CDR3: CSARVLAGGDTQYF

length: 11
J: TRBJ2-1
V: TRBV6-2/TRBV6-3
CDR3: CASSYANEQFF

length: 14
J: TRBJ1-1
V: TRBV18
CDR3: CASSPRDSFPEAFF

length: 16
J: TRBJ2-2
V: TRBV7-9
CDR3: CASSPRDRGNTGELFF

length: 13
J: TRBJ2-3
V: TRBV11-2
CDR3: CASSLDRSDTQYF

length: 14
J: TRBJ1-2
V: TRBV11-2
CDR3: CASASNQGDGGYTF

length: 15
J: TRBJ2-1
V: TRBV29-1
CDR3: CSAPSSSSSYNEQFF

length: 15
J: TRBJ2-7
V: TRBV4-3
CDR3: CASSQVGSLSYEQYF

length: 18
J: TRBJ2-5
V: TRBV18
CDR3: CASSQNAPGQGSQETQYF

length: 14
J: TRBJ2-7
V: TRBV7-9
CDR3: CASSLNDRWYEQYF

length: 12
J: TRBJ2-3
V: TRBV2
CDR3: CASSDATDTQYF

length: 16
J: TRBJ2-3
V: TRBV5-5
CDR3: CASSFGLAGARDTQYF

length: 12
J: TRBJ2-3
V: TRBV20-1
CDR3: CSAMGLADTQYF

length: 15
J: TRBJ1-1
V: TRBV16
CDR3: CASSQSRTSNTEAFF

length: 15
J: TRBJ1-6
V: TRBV20-1
CDR3: CSARDWGQGNSPLHF

length: 17
J: TRBJ2-3
V: TRBV5-1
CDR3: CASSSEPGRAFTDTQYF

length: 14
J: TRBJ2-3
V: TRBV7-2
CDR3: CASSRQVGTDTQYF

length: 15
J: TRBJ1-1
V: TRBV4-1
CDR3: CASSQAKGVNTEAFF

length: 13
J: TRBJ1-6
V: TRBV19
CDR3: CASSSQGSAPLHF

length: 14
J: TRBJ2-2
V: TRBV28
CDR3: CASGLAVGSGELFF

length: 16
J: TRBJ2-1
V: TRBV5-1
CDR3: CASSSQGQGNHNEQFF

length: 12
J: TRBJ2-1
V: TRBV29-1
CDR3: CSVRGGGNEQFF

length: 15
J: TRBJ2-6
V: TRBV27
CDR3: CASSFVLGGHNVLTF

length: 14
J: TRBJ1-2
V: TRBV5-5
CDR3: CASSSGTGHYGYTF

length: 13
J: TRBJ2-1
V: TRBV6-6
CDR3: CASIAGGMDEQFF

length: 15
J: TRBJ1-5
V: TRBV18
CDR3: CASSPNPGQGQPQHF

length: 15
J: TRBJ1-1
V: TRBV5-1
CDR3: CASSLGTGVGTEAFF

length: 16
J: TRBJ2-3
V: TRBV20-1
CDR3: CSARPGASGRGDTQYF

length: 13
J: TRBJ2-5
V: TRBV6-5
CDR3: CASKKGGRETQYF

length: 14
J: TRBJ2-1
V: TRBV20-1
CDR3: CSASGPVHYNEQFF

length: 12
J: TRBJ1-2
V: TRBV28
CDR3: CASTLVLGGYTF

length: 13
J: TRBJ2-5
V: TRBV20-1
CDR3: CSVLAGGMETQYF

length: 17
J: TRBJ2-2
V: TRBV19
CDR3: CASSIGLAGGYTGELFF

length: 18
J: TRBJ2-6
V: TRBV10-3
CDR3: CAISAGLAGSSGANVLTF

length: 15
J: TRBJ1-2
V: TRBV18
CDR3: CASSPREQGASGYTF

length: 14
J: TRBJ2-3
V: TRBV3-1
CDR3: CASSLGGPADTQYF

length: 14
J: TRBJ2-7
V: TRBV5-1
CDR3: CASSPPDRSYEQYF

length: 16
J: TRBJ2-7
V: TRBV7-2
CDR3: CASSYQGGQGAHEQYF

length: 15
J: TRBJ1-3
V: TRBV19
CDR3: CASSVYGNSGNTIYF

length: 13
J: TRBJ1-2
V: TRBV30
CDR3: CAWITDRGNGYTF

length: 13
J: TRBJ2-7
V: TRBV6-6
CDR3: CASRRDFTYEQYF

length: 12
J: TRBJ2-1
V: TRBV10-3
CDR3: CAISGTGYEQFF

length: 14
J: TRBJ2-1
V: TRBV20-1
CDR3: CSASVLAGVSEQFF